This entry lists 28 T cell receptor beta chains sequenced from one sample in a study of OX40 agonist ivuxolimab in advanced cancers. Using immunoSEQ multiplex PCR, the repertoire was profiled, and TCRdb retains in-frame clones only, with some absent. The sample includes about 41,000 clones, 70% to 90% of them seen just once. The sequencing used CD4+ or CD8+ T cells sorted from blood, collected in a trial of the OX40 agonist ivuxolimab. The receptors originated from an adult with an advanced solid tumor such as melanoma, head and neck, liver or kidney cancer.

The genes are TRBV11-3 and TRBJ1-2; no clear D. The CDR3 has 12 residues. Germline assignment: CDR1 SGHNT and CDR2 YENEEA. V was clipped by 0 bases and J by 7 bases, with 6 bases between them. This chain's CDR3 is CASSLDRSGYTF. The CDR3 bases are TGTGCCAGCAGCTTAGATCGGAGTGGCTACACCTTC.

Regarding this clone: Within the sample, other DNA sequences also encode this same CDR3. The V gene is TRBV7-2, the J gene TRBJ2-7; D could derive from TRBD1 or TRBD2 (5 bases each). The V and J ends lost 4 bases and 6 bases respectively, with 10 bases between them. Germline V gives CDR1 SGHTA, CDR2 FQGNSA. The CDR3 is 12 residues long. The CDR3 is CASSSGRGEQYF. The CDR3 region has the DNA TGTGCCAGCAGCTCGGGACGCGGCGAGCAGTACTTC.

This chain connects TRBV7-9 to TRBJ2-2; possibly TRBD1 or TRBD2 for D (6 bases each). V was trimmed by 5 bases and J by 4 bases, leaving 17 bases between them. This CDR3 has 16 amino acids. The V gene's germline CDR1 is SEHNR and CDR2 FQNEAQ (reference sequence). As DNA, the CDR3 is TGTGCCAGCAGCCCCCGGGGGCTAGGTGTCACCGGGGAGCTGTTTTTT. Protein sequence: CASSPRGLGVTGELFF. The entire variable domain, with the rest obtained from reference TRBV7-9 and TRBJ2-2, is as follows: DTGVSQNPRHKITKRGQNVTFRCDPISEHNRLYWYRQTLGQGPEFLTYFQNEAQLEKSRLLSDRFSAERPKGSFSTLEIQRTEQGDSAMYLCASSPRGLGVTGELFFGEGSRLTVL.

CDR3 amino acids: CASSLAAKNIQYF. CDR3 nucleotide sequence: TGTGCCAGCAGCTTAGCGGCCAAAAACATTCAGTACTTC. The chain couples TRBV11-2 to TRBJ2-4, with unresolved D. CDR1 and CDR2 from the germline V gene are SGHAT and FQNNGV. The V and J ends lost 1 base and 1 base respectively, with 2 bases between them. The CDR3 is made up of 13 amino acids. Full variable domain (missing parts from reference TRBV11-2 and TRBJ2-4): EAGVAQSPRYKIIEKRQSVAFWCNPISGHATLYWYQQILGQGPKLLIQFQNNGVVDDSQLPKDRFSAERLKGVDSTLKIQPAKLEDSAVYLCASSLAAKNIQYFGAGTRLSVL.

This rearrangement joins TRBV19 to TRBJ2-7; 10 nucleotides agree with TRBD1. Germline V gene lookup returns CDR1 LNHDA and CDR2 SQIVND (reference sequence). The junction had 1 base not matched to a gene; V was cut back by 1 base and J by 1 base. The CDR3 is 15 amino acids. The CDR3 sequence is CASSIGGQGSYEQYF. The CDR3, as DNA: TGTGCCAGTAGTATAGGGGGACAGGGGTCCTACGAGCAGTACTTC.

The chain combines TRBV15 with TRBJ1-1; possibly TRBD1 for D (5 bases). The CDR3 totals 17 residues. V lost 2 bases, J lost 1 base, and 17 bases lay in between. Germline V CDR1 and CDR2: LNHNV, YYDKDF (reference sequence). This CDR3 reads CATSRPWGRGANTEAFF. CDR3 DNA sequence: TGTGCCACCAGCAGACCCTGGGGGAGGGGAGCGAACACTGAAGCTTTCTTT.

The rearrangement joins TRBV28 to TRBJ1-2; a possible D gene is TRBD1 (6 bases). The CDR3 has 15 residues. Germline V gives CDR1 MDHEN, CDR2 SYDVKM. V lost 10 bases and J lost 6, with 24 bases in between. The CDR3 nucleotides read TGTGCCACCCATAGGCGAGGGGGACTACGGGATGGCTACACCTTC. It translates to CATHRRGGLRDGYTF.

The chain carries TRBV18 and TRBJ2-1; D is unclear. Germline loops: CDR1 KGHSH, CDR2 LQKENI. The CDR3 extends over 14 amino acids. V was clipped by 8 bases and J by 0 bases, with 11 bases between them. CDR3 sequence (DNA): TGTGCCAGCCTTCAGTTGAGCTCCTACAATGAGCAGTTCTTC. The encoded protein is CASLQLSSYNEQFF.

The chain is built from TRBV6-8 and TRBJ2-7, with 8 bases aligning to TRBD2. V was pared by 8 bases and J by 0 bases, with 12 bases of the junction left unmatched. From germline, CDR1 is MNHGY and CDR2 SAAAGT. This CDR3 region has 16 residues. The CDR3 is CASGSNGGDFSYEQYF. CDR3 sequence (DNA): TGTGCCAGCGGGTCAAACGGGGGGGACTTCTCCTACGAGCAGTACTTC.

The chain couples TRBV28 to TRBJ1-2; D possibly corresponds to TRBD1 (6 bases). CDR3 length: 13 amino acids. With 2 bases removed from V and 7 bases from J, the gap between germline ends came to 11 bases. CDR1 and CDR2 from the germline V gene are MDHEN and SYDVKM. CDR3 sequence reads: CASSLQGQGGYTF. The CDR3 DNA sequence: TGTGCCAGCAGTTTACAGGGGCAGGGTGGCTACACCTTC.

The chain uses TRBV5-6 and TRBJ1-2, with unresolved D. Germline assignment: CDR1 SGHDT and CDR2 YYEEEE. The CDR3 length is 13 residues. Trimming stripped 6 bases from V and 2 bases from J, with 11 bases between. The CDR3 reads CASTQGFNYGYTF. CDR3 nucleotide sequence: TGTGCCAGCACCCAAGGGTTCAACTATGGCTACACCTTC.

DNA for the CDR3: TGTGCCAGCAGTGAAGGGGGACTAGCGGGAGGTACAGATACGCAGTATTTT. As protein: CASSEGGLAGGTDTQYF. The rearrangement links TRBV6-1 to TRBJ2-3; 15 bases fit TRBD2. This CDR3 contains 17 residues. Germline V lookup: CDR1 MNHNS, CDR2 SASEGT. V lost 1 base to trimming and J lost 3 bases; unmatched junction nucleotides: 2.

The rearrangement joins TRBV28 to TRBJ1-2; no reliable D call. V dropped 3 bases and J dropped 4 bases, with 6 bases sitting between them. From germline, CDR1 is MDHEN and CDR2 SYDVKM. The length of the CDR3 is 12 residues. CDR3: CASSFAGYGYTF. CDR3 in DNA: TGTGCCAGCAGTTTCGCAGGCTATGGCTACACCTTC.

This clone was seen only once. The CDR3 spells CASSIRARLAGNEQYF. The DNA of the CDR3 is TGTGCCAGCAGTATTAGGGCCCGGCTAGCGGGCAACGAGCAGTACTTC. V usage is TRBV7-3 and J usage is TRBJ2-7, with TRBD2 matching 8 bases. J was trimmed by 5 bases and V by 6 bases; bases with no gene match: 15. Germline V gene lookup returns CDR1 SGHTA and CDR2 FQGTGA. CDR3 length equals 16 residues.

The CDR3 loop reads CATSRETGTEQYF. The CDR3 DNA follows: TGTGCAACCAGCAGGGAGACAGGGACCGAGCAGTACTTC. V and J are TRBV2 and TRBJ2-7; TRBD1 matches 7 bases. The CDR3 is 13 residues long. CDR1 and CDR2 from the germline V gene are SNHLY and FYNNEI.

The V gene is TRBV9, the J gene TRBJ2-1, with D uncertain. CDR1 and CDR2 (germline): SGDLS, YYNGEE. Between the trimmed V and J ends, which lost 4 bases and 0 bases, there was a span of 8 bases. CDR3 length equals 14 residues. This CDR3 is CASSRTSSYNEQFF. CDR3 DNA sequence: TGTGCCAGCAGCAGAACCAGCTCCTACAATGAGCAGTTCTTC.

This chain links TRBV29-1 with TRBJ1-1; tentatively, D is TRBD1 (6 bases). The CDR3 length is 12 residues. The V and J ends lost 6 bases and 4 bases respectively, with 12 bases between them. Looked up from germline, CDR1 is SQVTM and CDR2 is ANQGSEA. The CDR3 nucleotides are TGCAGCGTCCAGACAGGATCCACTGAAGCTTTCTTT. It encodes CSVQTGSTEAFF. The entire variable domain, with the rest obtained from reference TRBV29-1 and TRBJ1-1, is as follows: SAVISQKPSRDICQRGTSLTIQCQVDSQVTMMFWYRQQPGQSLTLIATANQGSEATYESGFVIDKFPISRPNLTFSTLTVSNMSPEDSSIYLCSVQTGSTEAFFGQGTRLTVV.

V usage is TRBV14 and J usage is TRBJ2-3; TRBD2 aligns across 8 bases. The germline V gene has CDR1 SGHDN and CDR2 FVKESK. The trim removed 1 base at V and 2 bases at J, leaving 2 bases unmatched. The CDR3 runs to 15 residues. CDR3 in DNA: TGTGCCAGCAGCCAAGTAGCGGGAACCACAGATACGCAGTATTTT. Amino acids: CASSQVAGTTDTQYF.

The chain recombines TRBV11-2 with TRBJ2-3; TRBD2 matches at 7 bases. The length of the CDR3 is 16 residues. Germline V lookup: CDR1 SGHAT, CDR2 FQNNGV. Losses at the gene ends were 5 bases for V and 2 bases for J; bases not matched to a gene: 10. CDR3 coding DNA: TGTGCCAGCAGCCCCTGGACTAGTCAATTCACAGATACGCAGTATTTT. Amino acid sequence: CASSPWTSQFTDTQYF.

V is TRBV7-3 and J is TRBJ1-1; D perhaps matches TRBD1 (6 bases). The ends were cut back, 2 bases at V and 2 bases at J, with 21 bases in the middle. The CDR3 runs to 18 residues. The germline CDR1 and CDR2 sequences are SGHTA and FQGTGA. The CDR3 sequence: CASSLSSRVQGGNTEAFF. DNA for the CDR3: TGTGCCAGCAGCTTATCCTCCCGAGTACAGGGAGGAAACACTGAAGCTTTCTTT.

V usage is TRBV11-3 and J usage is TRBJ2-1, with D tentatively TRBD1 or TRBD2 (6 bases each). This CDR3 contains 15 residues. CDR1 and CDR2 (germline): SGHNT, YENEEA. Trimming stripped 3 bases from V and 7 bases from J, with 16 bases between. CDR3 DNA: TGTGCCAGCAGCTTGGGGGCGGGACTGGGGAATGAGCAGTTCTTC. Its protein is CASSLGAGLGNEQFF.

This sequence joins TRBV29-1 and TRBJ2-7, with D possibly TRBD2 on 6 matching bases. Trimming stripped 4 bases from V and 5 bases from J, with 12 bases between. This CDR3 comprises 12 residues. CDR1 and CDR2 from the germline V gene are SQVTM and ANQGSEA. CDR3 nucleotide sequence: TGCAGCGTTGCTGGCGGAGGGGACGAGCAGTACTTC. This codes for CSVAGGGDEQYF.

This sequence joins TRBV6-6 and TRBJ2-1; D is unresolved. The CDR3 is 11 amino acids. Trimming left V 1 base short and J 6 bases short, with 1 base between. The germline CDR1 and CDR2 sequences are MNHNY and SVGAGI (reference sequence). The DNA of the CDR3 is TGTGCCAGCAGTTACTTCAATGAGCAGTTCTTC. Translating it yields CASSYFNEQFF.

This clone occurred once. This sequence joins TRBV19 and TRBJ2-2; no definite D call. The V gene's germline CDR1 is LNHDA and CDR2 SQIVND (reference sequence). V dropped 3 bases and J dropped 8 bases, with 7 bases sitting between them. The CDR3 is 12 amino acids. The CDR3 DNA sequence: TGTGCCAGTAGTATCGACTTAGGGGAGCTGTTTTTT. It encodes CASSIDLGELFF.

The chain links TRBV5-4 to TRBJ1-2; D is ambiguous. In germline, CDR1 is SGHNT, CDR2 YYREEE (reference sequence). The CDR3 consists of 16 residues. V dropped 4 bases and J dropped 3 bases, with 19 bases sitting between them. The CDR3 spells CASSQGIAVGDYGYTF. Here the CDR3 DNA reads TGTGCCAGCAGCCAAGGGATAGCCGTGGGAGACTATGGCTACACCTTC.

CDR3 region: CASSYRTSGSTGELFF. DNA of the CDR3: TGTGCCAGCAGCTACAGGACTAGCGGGAGCACCGGGGAGCTGTTTTTT. The chain links TRBV7-6 to TRBJ2-2; 13 bases match TRBD2. CDR3 length equals 16 residues. The germline gives CDR1 SGHVS, CDR2 FNYEAQ. The V gene end was trimmed by 4 bases and the J gene end by 4 bases; junction bases not matched to a gene: 3. The full variable domain, completed using reference TRBV7-6 and TRBJ2-2, is GAGVSQSPRYKVTKRGQDVALRCDPISGHVSLYWYRQALGQGPEFLTYFNYEAQQDKSGLPNDRFSAERPEGSISTLTIQRTEQRDSAMYRCASSYRTSGSTGELFFGEGSRLTVL.

The rearrangement joins TRBV4-3 to TRBJ2-1; 11 bases map to TRBD2. The CDR3 extends over 15 amino acids. CDR1 is LGHNA and CDR2 is YSLEER in the germline V gene. The junction had 2 bases not matched to a gene; V was cut back by 0 bases and J by 7 bases. CDR3 sequence reads: CASSQDRLAGNEQFF. The CDR3 DNA follows: TGCGCCAGCAGCCAAGATAGACTAGCGGGAAATGAGCAGTTCTTC.

The V call is TRBV11-3, the J call TRBJ1-3; tentatively, D is TRBD1 (6 bases). V lost 5 bases, J lost 2 bases, and 16 bases lay in between. The CDR3 length is 16 residues. Germline CDR1 and CDR2: SGHNT and YENEEA. This CDR3 is CASSNRGGSPGNTIYF. The CDR3 bases are TGTGCCAGCAGCAACCGAGGGGGGAGTCCTGGAAACACCATATATTTT.